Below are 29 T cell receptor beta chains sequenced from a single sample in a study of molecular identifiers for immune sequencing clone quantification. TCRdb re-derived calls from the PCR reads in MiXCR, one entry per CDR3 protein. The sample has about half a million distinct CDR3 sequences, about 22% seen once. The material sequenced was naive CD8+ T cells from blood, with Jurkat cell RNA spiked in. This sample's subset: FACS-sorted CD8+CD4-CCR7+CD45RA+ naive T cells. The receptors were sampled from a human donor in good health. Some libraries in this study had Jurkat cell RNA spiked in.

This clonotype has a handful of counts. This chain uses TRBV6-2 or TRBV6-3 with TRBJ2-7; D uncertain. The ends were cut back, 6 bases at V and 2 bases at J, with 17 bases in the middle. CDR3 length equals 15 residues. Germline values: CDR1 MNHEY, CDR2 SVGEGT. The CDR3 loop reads CASSLPRSYAYEQYF. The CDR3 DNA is TGTGCCAGCAGCCTTCCTAGATCGTACGCCTACGAGCAGTACTTC.

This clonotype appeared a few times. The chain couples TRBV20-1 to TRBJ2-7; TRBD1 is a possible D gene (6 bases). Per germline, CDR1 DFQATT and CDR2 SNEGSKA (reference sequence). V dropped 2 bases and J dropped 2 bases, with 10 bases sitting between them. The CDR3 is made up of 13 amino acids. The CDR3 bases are TGCAGTGCTAGAAATGGGGACACCTACGAGCAGTACTTC. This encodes CSARNGDTYEQYF.

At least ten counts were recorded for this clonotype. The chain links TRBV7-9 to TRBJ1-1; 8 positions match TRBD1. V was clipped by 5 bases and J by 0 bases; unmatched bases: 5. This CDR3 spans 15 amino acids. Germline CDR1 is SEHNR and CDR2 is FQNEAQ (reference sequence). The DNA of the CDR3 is TGTGCCAGCAGCATTGACAGGGGACTGAACACTGAAGCTTTCTTT. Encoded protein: CASSIDRGLNTEAFF. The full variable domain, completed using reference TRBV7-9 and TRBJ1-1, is DTGVSQNPRHKITKRGQNVTFRCDPISEHNRLYWYRQTLGQGPEFLTYFQNEAQLEKSRLLSDRFSAERPKGSFSTLEIQRTEQGDSAMYLCASSIDRGLNTEAFFGQGTRLTVV.

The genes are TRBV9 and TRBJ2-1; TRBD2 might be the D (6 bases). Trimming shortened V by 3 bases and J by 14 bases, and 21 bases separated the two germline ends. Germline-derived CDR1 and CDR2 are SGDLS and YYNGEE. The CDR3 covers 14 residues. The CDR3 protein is CASSAYGDAGREFF. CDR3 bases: TGTGCCAGCAGCGCCTACGGGGACGCGGGAAGGGAGTTCTTC.

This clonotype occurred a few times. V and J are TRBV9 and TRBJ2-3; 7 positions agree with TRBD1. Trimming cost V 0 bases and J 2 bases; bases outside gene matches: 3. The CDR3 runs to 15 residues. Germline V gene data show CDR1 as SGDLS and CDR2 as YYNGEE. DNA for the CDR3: TGTGCCAGCAGCGTAGAGGGACAGAACACAGATACGCAGTATTTT. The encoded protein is CASSVEGQNTDTQYF.

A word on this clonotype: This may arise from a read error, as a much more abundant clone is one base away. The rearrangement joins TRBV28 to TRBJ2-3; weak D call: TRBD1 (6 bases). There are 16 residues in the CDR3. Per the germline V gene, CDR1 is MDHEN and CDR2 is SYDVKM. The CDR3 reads CASSLFPGARTDTQCF. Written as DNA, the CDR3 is TGTGCCAGCAGTTTATTTCCAGGGGCGAGGACAGATACGCAGTGTTTT. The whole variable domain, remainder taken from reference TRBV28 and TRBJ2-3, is DVKVTQSSRYLVKRTGEKVFLECVQDMDHENMFWYRQDPGLGLRLIYFSYDVKMKEKGDIPEGYSVSREKKERFSLILESASTNQTSMYLCASSLFPGARTDTQCFGPGTRLTVL.

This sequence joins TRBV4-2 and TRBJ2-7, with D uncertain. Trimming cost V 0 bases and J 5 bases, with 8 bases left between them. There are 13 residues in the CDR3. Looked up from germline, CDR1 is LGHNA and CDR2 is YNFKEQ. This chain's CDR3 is CASSQEKWDEQYF. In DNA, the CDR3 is TGTGCCAGCAGCCAAGAAAAATGGGACGAGCAGTACTTC.

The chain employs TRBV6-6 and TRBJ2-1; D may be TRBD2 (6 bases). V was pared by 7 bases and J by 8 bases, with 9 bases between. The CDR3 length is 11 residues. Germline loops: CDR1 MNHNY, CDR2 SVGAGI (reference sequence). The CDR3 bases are TGTGCCAGCACCGGGGGTCATGAGCAGTTCTTC. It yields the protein CASTGGHEQFF.

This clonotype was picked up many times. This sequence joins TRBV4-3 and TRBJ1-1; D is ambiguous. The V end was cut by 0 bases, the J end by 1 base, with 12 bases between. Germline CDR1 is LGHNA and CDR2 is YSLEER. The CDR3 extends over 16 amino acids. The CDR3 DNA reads TGCGCCAGCAGCCAAGAGTTCTTTGGGGAGAACACTGAAGCTTTCTTT. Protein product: CASSQEFFGENTEAFF.

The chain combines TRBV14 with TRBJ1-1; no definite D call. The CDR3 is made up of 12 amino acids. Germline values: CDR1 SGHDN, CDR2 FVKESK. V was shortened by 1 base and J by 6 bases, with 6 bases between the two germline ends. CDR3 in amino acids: CASSQGSAEAFF. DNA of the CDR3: TGTGCCAGCAGCCAAGGATCAGCTGAAGCTTTCTTT.

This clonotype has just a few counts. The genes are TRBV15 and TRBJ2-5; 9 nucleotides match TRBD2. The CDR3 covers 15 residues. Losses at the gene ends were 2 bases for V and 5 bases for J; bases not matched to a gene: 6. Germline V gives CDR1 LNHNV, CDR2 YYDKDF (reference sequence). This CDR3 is CATSRPASGIETQYF. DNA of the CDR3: TGTGCCACCAGCAGACCTGCTAGCGGGATTGAGACCCAGTACTTC.

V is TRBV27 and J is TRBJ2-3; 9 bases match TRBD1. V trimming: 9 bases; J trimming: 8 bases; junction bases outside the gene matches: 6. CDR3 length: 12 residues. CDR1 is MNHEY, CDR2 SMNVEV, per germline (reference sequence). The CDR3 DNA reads TGTGCCAGTAGACAGGGGGGGGGTACGCAGTATTTT. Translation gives CASRQGGGTQYF.

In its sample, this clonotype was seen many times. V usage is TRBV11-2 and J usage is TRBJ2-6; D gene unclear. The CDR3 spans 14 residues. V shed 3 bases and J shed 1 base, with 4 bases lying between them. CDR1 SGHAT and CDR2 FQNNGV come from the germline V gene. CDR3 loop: CASSFESGANVLTF. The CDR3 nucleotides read TGTGCCAGCAGCTTCGAGTCTGGGGCCAACGTCCTGACTTTC.

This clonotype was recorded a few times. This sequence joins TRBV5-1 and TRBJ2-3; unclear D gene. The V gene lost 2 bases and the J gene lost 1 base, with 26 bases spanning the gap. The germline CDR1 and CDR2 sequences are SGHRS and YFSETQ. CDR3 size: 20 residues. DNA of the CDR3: TGCGCCAGCAGCTTAGAGGTTCCGGTTGATTTTGTAGCCGGCACAGATACGCAGTATTTT. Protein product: CASSLEVPVDFVAGTDTQYF. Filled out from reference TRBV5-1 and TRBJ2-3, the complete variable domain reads KAGVTQTPRYLIKTRGQQVTLSCSPISGHRSVSWYQQTPGQGLQFLFEYFSETQRNKGNFPGRFSGRQFSNSRSEMNVSTLELGDSALYLCASSLEVPVDFVAGTDTQYFGPGTRLTVL.

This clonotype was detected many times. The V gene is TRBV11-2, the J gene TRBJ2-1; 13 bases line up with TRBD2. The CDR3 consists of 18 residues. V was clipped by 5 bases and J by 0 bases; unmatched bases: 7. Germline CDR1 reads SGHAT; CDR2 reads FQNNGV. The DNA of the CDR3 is TGTGCCAGCAGCCCCTGGACTAGCGGGGGTAGCTCCTACAATGAGCAGTTCTTC. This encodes CASSPWTSGGSSYNEQFF.

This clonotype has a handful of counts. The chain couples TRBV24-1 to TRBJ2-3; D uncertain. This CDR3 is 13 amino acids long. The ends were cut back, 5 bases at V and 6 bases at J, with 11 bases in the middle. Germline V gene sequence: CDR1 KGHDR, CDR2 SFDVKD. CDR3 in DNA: TGTGCCACCAGTGCCGGTATCCTGGATACGCAGTATTTT. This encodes CATSAGILDTQYF.

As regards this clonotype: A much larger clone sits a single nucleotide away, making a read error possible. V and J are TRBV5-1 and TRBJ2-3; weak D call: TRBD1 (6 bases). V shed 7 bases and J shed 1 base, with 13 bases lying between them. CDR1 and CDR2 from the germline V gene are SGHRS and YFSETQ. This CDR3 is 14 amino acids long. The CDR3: CASGSRGGTDTQYF. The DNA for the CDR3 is TGCGCCAGCGGCTCCAGGGGTGGCACAGATACGCAGTATTTT.

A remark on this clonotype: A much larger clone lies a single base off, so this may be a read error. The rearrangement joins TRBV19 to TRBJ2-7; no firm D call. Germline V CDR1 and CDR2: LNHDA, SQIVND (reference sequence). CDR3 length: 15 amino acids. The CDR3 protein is CASSIGVGPPYEQCF. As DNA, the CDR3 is TGTGCCAGTAGTATAGGGGTCGGACCACCGTACGAGCAGTGCTTC.

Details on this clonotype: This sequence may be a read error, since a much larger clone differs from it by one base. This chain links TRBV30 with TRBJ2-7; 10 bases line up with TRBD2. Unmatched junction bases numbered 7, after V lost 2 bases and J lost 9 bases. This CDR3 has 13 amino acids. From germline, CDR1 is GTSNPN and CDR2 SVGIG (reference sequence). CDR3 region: CAWSLAGVSGQYF. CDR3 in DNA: TGTGCCTGGAGTCTAGCGGGAGTAAGCGGGCAGTACTTC.

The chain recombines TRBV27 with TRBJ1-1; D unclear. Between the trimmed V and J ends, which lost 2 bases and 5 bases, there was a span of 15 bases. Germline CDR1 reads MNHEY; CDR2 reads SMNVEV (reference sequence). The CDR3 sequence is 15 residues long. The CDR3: CASSLAPLGVTEAFF. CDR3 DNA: TGTGCCAGCAGTTTAGCCCCTCTTGGGGTGACTGAAGCTTTCTTT.

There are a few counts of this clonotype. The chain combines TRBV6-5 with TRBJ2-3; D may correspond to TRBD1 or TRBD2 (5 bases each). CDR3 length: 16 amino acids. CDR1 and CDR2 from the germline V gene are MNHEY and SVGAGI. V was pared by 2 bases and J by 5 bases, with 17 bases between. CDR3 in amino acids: CASSYNYGDPGDTQYF. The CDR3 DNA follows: TGTGCCAGCAGTTACAACTACGGGGACCCGGGAGATACGCAGTATTTT.

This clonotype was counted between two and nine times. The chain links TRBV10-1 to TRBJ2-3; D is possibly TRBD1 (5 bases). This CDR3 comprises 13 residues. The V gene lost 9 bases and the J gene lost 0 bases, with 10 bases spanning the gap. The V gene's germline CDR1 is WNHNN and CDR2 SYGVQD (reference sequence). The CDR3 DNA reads TGCGCCAGTTCGGACATTAGCACAGATACGCAGTATTTT. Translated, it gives CASSDISTDTQYF.

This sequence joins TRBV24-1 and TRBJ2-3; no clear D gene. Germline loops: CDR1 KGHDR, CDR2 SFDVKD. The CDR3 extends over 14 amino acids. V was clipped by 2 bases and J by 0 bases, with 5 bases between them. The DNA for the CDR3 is TGTGCCACCAGTGATTCCCATAGCACAGATACGCAGTATTTT. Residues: CATSDSHSTDTQYF.

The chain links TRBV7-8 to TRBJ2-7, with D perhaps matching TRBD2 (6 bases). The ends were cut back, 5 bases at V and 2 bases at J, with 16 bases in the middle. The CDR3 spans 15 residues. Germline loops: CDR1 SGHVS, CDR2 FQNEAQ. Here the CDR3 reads CASSTEVVAAYEQYF. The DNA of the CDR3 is TGTGCCAGCAGCACCGAGGTGGTAGCGGCCTACGAGCAGTACTTC. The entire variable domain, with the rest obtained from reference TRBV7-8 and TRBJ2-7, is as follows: GAGVSQSPRYKVAKRGQDVALRCDPISGHVSLFWYQQALGQGPEFLTYFQNEAQLDKSGLPSDRFFAERPEGSVSTLKIQRTQQEDSAVYLCASSTEVVAAYEQYFGPGTRLTVT.

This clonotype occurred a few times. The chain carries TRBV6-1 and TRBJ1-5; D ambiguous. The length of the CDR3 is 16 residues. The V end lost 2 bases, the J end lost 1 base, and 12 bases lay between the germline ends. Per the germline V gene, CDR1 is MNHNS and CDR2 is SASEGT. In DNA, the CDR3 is TGTGCCAGCAGTGAATGGAGGGTTGAGAGCAATCAGCCCCAGCATTTT. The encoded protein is CASSEWRVESNQPQHF.

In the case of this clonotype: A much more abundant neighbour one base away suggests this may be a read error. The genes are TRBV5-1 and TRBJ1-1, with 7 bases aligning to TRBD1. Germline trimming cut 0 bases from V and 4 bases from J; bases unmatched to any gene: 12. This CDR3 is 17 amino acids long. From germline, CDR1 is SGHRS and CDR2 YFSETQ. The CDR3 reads CASSLVPRGSGGTEAFF. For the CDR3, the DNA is TGCGCCAGCAGCTTGGTACCCAGGGGGAGTGGAGGCACTGAAGCTTTCTTT.

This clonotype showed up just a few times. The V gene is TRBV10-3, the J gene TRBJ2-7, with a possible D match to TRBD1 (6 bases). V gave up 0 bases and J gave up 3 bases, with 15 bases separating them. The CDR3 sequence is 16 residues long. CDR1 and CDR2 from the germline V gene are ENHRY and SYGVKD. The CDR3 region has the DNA TGTGCCATCAGTGAGTCCGAAACAGGGTTCAACTACGAGCAGTACTTC. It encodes CAISESETGFNYEQYF.

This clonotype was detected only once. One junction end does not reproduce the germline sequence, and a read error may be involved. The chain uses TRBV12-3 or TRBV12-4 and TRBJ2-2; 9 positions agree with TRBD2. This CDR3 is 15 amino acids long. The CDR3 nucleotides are TGTGCCAGCAGTTTGACTAGCGGTCCGCCCGGGGAGCTGGTTTTT. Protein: CASSLTSGPPGELVF.

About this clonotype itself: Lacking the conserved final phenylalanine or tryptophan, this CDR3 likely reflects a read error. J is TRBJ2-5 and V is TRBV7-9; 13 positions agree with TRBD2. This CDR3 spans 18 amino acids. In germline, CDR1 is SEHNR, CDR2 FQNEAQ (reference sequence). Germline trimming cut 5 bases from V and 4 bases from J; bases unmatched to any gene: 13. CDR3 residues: CASSLYLGTSGIRETQYS. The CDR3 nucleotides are TGTGCCAGCAGCCTCTACCTTGGGACTAGCGGGATCAGAGAGACCCAGTACTCC.